This T cell receptor beta chain was obtained from a study of cytomegalovirus exposure and HLA in healthy donors. Whole-study findings and limits: Available immune exposure information covered CMV serostatus only. A missense variant in DCLRE1C was later tied to TCR beta V- and J-gene trimming. Analyzed later, most CMV-associated TCR beta chains appeared HLA-restricted.

This clone has just one count. Its target is unknown. Researchers ran the PCR with 60 Vbeta and 13 Jbeta primers. Measured with immunoSEQ multiplex PCR; TCRdb has only the in-frame clones, and not every one. The sample carries approximately 90,000 clones, roughly two thirds recorded once. Germline CDR1 reads SGHNT; CDR2 reads YYREEE (reference sequence). The CDR3 covers 14 residues. The V gene lost 4 bases and the J gene lost 1 base, with 11 bases spanning the gap. In nominal health when sampled, donors likely had unrecorded immune exposures nonetheless. The chain employs TRBV5-4 and TRBJ1-1; D is ambiguous. Sequencing was carried out using PBMCs. This receptor was identified in a woman aged 25 to 39 in good health and CMV-seronegative. The CDR3 bases are TGTGCCAGCAGCATAACCGGGTCGAACACTGAAGCTTTCTTT. It translates to CASSITGSNTEAFF.